Listed here are 3 T cell receptor beta chains from one sample, sequenced in a study of beta chain features in type 1 diabetes. Reverse transcription of all isolated RNA meant that expressed TCRB transcripts were sequenced. Sequencing was performed with immunoSEQ multiplex PCR; in TCRdb, only in-frame clones are kept and a portion is missing. The data show roughly 450,000 clones, roughly 11% seen once. Sequencing was carried out using naive CD4+ T cells from blood. These TCRs come from a woman younger than 30 in good health.

The CDR3, as DNA: TGTGCCTGGAGTCCATCAGGGACGGAGGCCTACGAGCAGTACTTC. Translation: CAWSPSGTEAYEQYF. This sequence joins TRBV30 and TRBJ2-7; D may match TRBD1 or TRBD2 (5 bases each). The CDR3 totals 15 residues. Trimming stripped 2 bases from V and 2 bases from J, with 16 bases between. Germline loops: CDR1 GTSNPN, CDR2 SVGIG (reference sequence).

This chain joins TRBV28 and TRBJ1-1; D gene uncertain. The CDR3 has 13 residues. CDR1 is MDHEN, CDR2 SYDVKM, per germline. The V end was cut by 6 bases, the J end by 1 base, with 9 bases between. CDR3 DNA sequence: TGTGCCAGCAGCCGACCTTCGAACACTGAAGCTTTCTTT. It is translated as CASSRPSNTEAFF.

The chain recombines TRBV7-9 with TRBJ1-2; D perhaps matches TRBD1 (6 bases). V was pared by 3 bases and J by 2 bases, with 10 bases between. The CDR3 has 14 residues. In germline, CDR1 is SEHNR, CDR2 FQNEAQ (reference sequence). DNA of the CDR3: TGTGCCAGCAGCTTTGTCGACAGGAACTATGGCTACACCTTC. Protein sequence: CASSFVDRNYGYTF.